The 26 T cell receptor beta chains reported below all come from one sample, sequenced in a study of OX40 agonist ivuxolimab in advanced cancers. The protocol was immunoSEQ multiplex PCR, while the TCRdb copy is restricted to in-frame clones and leaves out a portion. The sample holds just under 65,000 clones, about 89% seen once. The source was CD4+ or CD8+ T cells sorted from blood, collected in a trial of the OX40 agonist ivuxolimab. These receptors were taken from an adult with an advanced solid tumor such as melanoma, head and neck, liver or kidney cancer.

The rearrangement uses TRBV19 and TRBJ2-1; no definite D call. Trimming pared 5 bases from V and 2 bases from J, leaving 13 bases between. The CDR3 is 15 amino acids. Germline V gene lookup returns CDR1 LNHDA and CDR2 SQIVND (reference sequence). Here the CDR3 reads CASSLVPAPYNEQFF. The CDR3 region has the DNA TGTGCCAGTAGTCTCGTCCCGGCGCCCTACAATGAGCAGTTCTTC.

The rearrangement uses TRBV7-9 and TRBJ2-5, with D maybe TRBD2 (5 bases). The CDR3 length is 15 residues. V lost 2 bases and J lost 2, with 12 bases in between. CDR1 and CDR2 from the germline V gene are SEHNR and FQNEAQ (reference sequence). The CDR3 spells CASSLSTWTQETQYF. The CDR3 nucleotides read TGTGCCAGCAGCTTATCTACCTGGACTCAAGAGACCCAGTACTTC.

The V and J genes are TRBV11-2 and TRBJ2-7; possible D gene TRBD1, 5 bases. V dropped 5 bases and J dropped 6 bases, with 14 bases sitting between them. The CDR3 is 13 amino acids. From germline, CDR1 is SGHAT and CDR2 FQNNGV. The CDR3 spells CASSRQGSGEQYF. DNA of the CDR3: TGTGCCAGCAGCCGCCAGGGATCGGGCGAGCAGTACTTC.

The rearrangement links TRBV4-2 to TRBJ2-7; D not certain. Germline V CDR1 and CDR2: LGHNA, YNFKEQ. This CDR3 has 14 amino acids. V dropped 2 bases and J dropped 0 bases, with 8 bases sitting between them. The CDR3 is CASSQHRSSYEQYF. The CDR3 region has the DNA TGTGCCAGCAGCCAACACCGGAGCTCCTACGAGCAGTACTTC.

This chain uses TRBV19 with TRBJ2-5; TRBD1 or TRBD2 may be the D gene (5 bases each). CDR3 length: 16 residues. V was trimmed by 3 bases and J by 2 bases, leaving 16 bases between them. Germline CDR1 and CDR2: LNHDA and SQIVND (reference sequence). The CDR3 sequence is CASSISPRGPQETQYF. In nucleotides, the CDR3 is TGTGCCAGTAGTATTTCGCCGAGGGGCCCTCAAGAGACCCAGTACTTC.

This chain joins TRBV28 and TRBJ2-2; tentatively, D is TRBD2 (5 bases). Germline V gene sequence: CDR1 MDHEN, CDR2 SYDVKM. The CDR3 sequence is 13 residues long. V dropped 8 bases and J dropped 8 bases, with 15 bases sitting between them. The CDR3 sequence: CASLPLSGGELFF. DNA of the CDR3: TGTGCCAGCCTTCCCCTGAGCGGTGGGGAGCTGTTTTTT.

The chain carries TRBV2 and TRBJ2-1, with 11 bases fitting TRBD1. Trimming at V came to 8 bases and at J to 7 bases, leaving 7 bases not matched to a gene. CDR1 SNHLY and CDR2 FYNNEI come from the germline V gene. This CDR3 region has 14 residues. DNA of the CDR3: TGTGCCAGCGAGGGACAGGGGGTATGGAATGAGCAGTTCTTC. Amino acid sequence: CASEGQGVWNEQFF.

The V call is TRBV18, the J call TRBJ2-7, with TRBD2 matching over 8 bases. CDR3 length: 15 residues. The J segment lost 4 bases and the V segment lost 1 base, leaving 6 bases of the junction unmatched. CDR1 and CDR2 from the germline V gene are KGHSH and LQKENI. The CDR3 here is CASSPRDSGKYEQYF. CDR3 sequence (DNA): TGTGCCAGCTCACCACGTGATAGCGGGAAGTACGAGCAGTACTTC.

The J gene is TRBJ2-1, the V gene TRBV27; D unclear. Trimming took off 2 bases at V and 5 bases at J, with 4 bases between the two ends. The CDR3 length is 12 residues. Looked up from germline, CDR1 is MNHEY and CDR2 is SMNVEV (reference sequence). DNA for the CDR3: TGTGCCAGCAGTTTAAAGAACAATGAGCAGTTCTTC. Translating gives CASSLKNNEQFF.

V is TRBV28 and J is TRBJ1-5; no firm D call. The CDR3 contains 14 residues. V shed 2 bases and J shed 4 bases, with 9 bases lying between them. The germline V gene encodes CDR1 MDHEN and CDR2 SYDVKM. The CDR3 protein is CASSLILVNQPQHF. CDR3 sequence (DNA): TGTGCCAGCAGTTTAATTCTTGTGAATCAGCCCCAGCATTTT.

This sequence joins TRBV18 and TRBJ1-2; 7 nucleotides line up with TRBD1. With V trimmed by 3 bases and J by 5 bases, 6 bases remained unmatched. This CDR3 contains 14 residues. Germline-derived CDR1 and CDR2 are KGHSH and LQKENI. CDR3 amino acids: CASSPGQSDYGYTF. For the CDR3, the DNA is TGTGCCAGCTCACCGGGACAGTCGGATTATGGCTACACCTTC.

This clone turned up a few times. V usage is TRBV11-2 and J usage is TRBJ2-7; no clear D gene. This CDR3 is built from 12 residues. Germline CDR1 reads SGHAT; CDR2 reads FQNNGV. With 1 base removed from V and 3 bases from J, the gap between germline ends came to 4 bases. The CDR3 sequence: CASSLGYYEQYF. CDR3 DNA sequence: TGTGCCAGCAGCTTAGGGTACTACGAGCAGTACTTC.

The chain carries TRBV28 and TRBJ1-2; no firm D call. CDR1 is MDHEN and CDR2 is SYDVKM in the germline V gene. CDR3 length: 14 residues. V lost 4 bases and J lost 2, with 11 bases in between. Here the CDR3 reads CASSSPPINYGYTF. The CDR3 nucleotides are TGTGCCAGCAGTTCCCCCCCGATAAACTATGGCTACACCTTC.

CDR3 sequence reads: CAVRPTGRENIQYF. CDR3 sequence (DNA): TGTGCCGTACGACCAACCGGGAGAGAAAACATTCAGTACTTC. The gene calls are TRBV19 and TRBJ2-4, with a tentative D call TRBD2 (6 bases). CDR3 length: 14 amino acids. The germline V gene encodes CDR1 LNHDA and CDR2 SQIVND (reference sequence). V lost 11 bases and J lost 5, with 19 bases in between.

The V gene is TRBV19, the J gene TRBJ2-1, with a tentative D call TRBD2 (6 bases). The germline gives CDR1 LNHDA, CDR2 SQIVND (reference sequence). CDR3 size: 16 residues. The V and J ends lost 3 bases and 6 bases respectively, with 18 bases between them. The CDR3 DNA is TGTGCCAGTAGTATTTCGGCGGGACCTCTGGCCAATGAGCAGTTCTTC. This codes for CASSISAGPLANEQFF. Based on the CDR3 plus reference TRBV19 and TRBJ2-1, the full variable domain is DGGITQSPKYLFRKEGQNVTLSCEQNLNHDAMYWYRQDPGQGLRLIYYSQIVNDFQKGDIAEGYSVSREKKESFPLTVTSAQKNPTAFYLCASSISAGPLANEQFFGPGTRLTVL.

CDR3 DNA sequence: TGCGCCAGCAGCGACTCTACAGGGAGCTCCTACGAGCAGTACTTC. This sequence encodes CASSDSTGSSYEQYF. This chain uses TRBV5-1 with TRBJ2-7, with D perhaps TRBD1 (6 bases). Germline V gene lookup returns CDR1 SGHRS and CDR2 YFSETQ. The CDR3 sequence is 15 residues long. V lost 4 bases and J 0 bases, leaving 14 bases between the germline ends.

J is TRBJ1-2 and V is TRBV5-4, with a possible D match to TRBD1 (6 bases). This CDR3 has 12 amino acids. The germline CDR1 and CDR2 sequences are SGHNT and YYREEE (reference sequence). V was cut by 10 bases and J by 7 bases, with 17 bases left in between. The CDR3 DNA follows: TGTGCCTGGTGGACAGAACGTTTTGGCTACACCTTC. Translating it yields CAWWTERFGYTF.

V usage is TRBV30 and J usage is TRBJ1-2, with D tentatively TRBD1 (6 bases). CDR3 size: 15 residues. Germline loops: CDR1 GTSNPN, CDR2 SVGIG (reference sequence). Trimming took 2 bases from V and 1 from J, leaving 14 bases between them. The chain's CDR3 is CAWSRRDKHNYGYTF. The CDR3, as DNA: TGTGCCTGGAGTCGACGGGACAAACATAACTATGGCTACACCTTC.

The J gene is TRBJ1-2, the V gene TRBV6-5; 9 bases fit TRBD1. The CDR3 sequence is 15 residues long. The ends lost 2 bases at V and 8 bases at J; junction bases unmatched: 9. Germline-derived CDR1 and CDR2 are MNHEY and SVGAGI. CDR3 residues: CASSYLADRGGGYTF. The CDR3, as DNA: TGTGCCAGCAGTTACCTGGCGGACAGGGGTGGAGGCTACACCTTC.

V gene TRBV5-1 combines with J gene TRBJ2-7, with 8 bases that match TRBD2. The V and J ends lost 2 bases and 6 bases, in that order; junction bases with no gene match: 22. CDR3 length: 19 amino acids. From germline, CDR1 is SGHRS and CDR2 YFSETQ. The CDR3 bases are TGCGCCAGCAGCTTTAATACAGGGCTAGGAGCGGGAGCGGCTTCCGAGCAGTACTTC. This sequence encodes CASSFNTGLGAGAASEQYF.

CDR3 sequence (DNA): TGTGCCAGCACCAGGTCCGGGCCCTACGAGCAGTACTTC. Translating gives CASTRSGPYEQYF. The rearrangement uses TRBV28 and TRBJ2-7; D ambiguous. CDR3 length: 13 residues. V was shortened by 7 bases and J by 2 bases, with 12 bases between the two germline ends. Germline V gene sequence: CDR1 MDHEN, CDR2 SYDVKM.

This chain uses TRBV19 with TRBJ2-3; TRBD2 matches 9 bases. V shed 3 bases, J shed 1 base, and the junction held 8 bases outside the gene matches. Per the germline V gene, CDR1 is LNHDA and CDR2 is SQIVND (reference sequence). CDR3 length: 17 residues. The CDR3 here is CASSIAASGIGTDTQYF. The DNA for the CDR3 is TGTGCCAGTAGTATTGCGGCTAGCGGGATAGGCACAGATACGCAGTATTTT.

Turning to this clone: Mismatch with germline at one junction end may stem from a read error. The rearrangement links TRBV7-7 to TRBJ2-1; TRBD2 agrees at 12 bases. Germline lookup yields CDR1 SSHAT and CDR2 FNYEAQ (reference sequence). CDR3 size: 15 residues. The CDR3 DNA reads TGTGCTAGCAGCAGGACTAGCGGGATCTACAATGAGCAGTTCTTC. Translating gives CASSRTSGIYNEQFF.

This chain uses TRBV5-1 with TRBJ1-2; possibly TRBD1 for D (6 bases). CDR1 is SGHRS, CDR2 YFSETQ, per germline. The CDR3 contains 13 residues. The V and J ends lost 5 bases and 5 bases respectively, with 13 bases between them. CDR3 bases: TGCGCCAGCAGTTGGGGGGGCGATTATGGCTACACCTTC. Translation: CASSWGGDYGYTF. The complete variable domain, with remaining parts taken from reference TRBV5-1 and TRBJ1-2, reads KAGVTQTPRYLIKTRGQQVTLSCSPISGHRSVSWYQQTPGQGLQFLFEYFSETQRNKGNFPGRFSGRQFSNSRSEMNVSTLELGDSALYLCASSWGGDYGYTFGSGTRLTVV.

V is TRBV5-1 and J is TRBJ1-2; possible D gene TRBD1, 5 bases. CDR3 length: 13 amino acids. The germline gives CDR1 SGHRS, CDR2 YFSETQ. The ends were cut back, 6 bases at V and 7 bases at J, with 16 bases in the middle. Here the CDR3 reads CASNPGQGSGYTF. DNA for the CDR3: TGCGCCAGCAACCCGGGGCAGGGAAGTGGCTACACCTTC.

The chain combines TRBV12-5 with TRBJ2-3, with 11 nucleotides matching TRBD2. The germline V gene has CDR1 LGHNT and CDR2 FRNRAP. The CDR3 spans 16 residues. V dropped 0 bases and J dropped 8; count of bases not matched to a gene: 7. Here the CDR3 DNA reads TGTGCTAGTGGTTTGGTTAGCGGGAGGGTGACGCTTACGCAGTATTTT. Protein sequence: CASGLVSGRVTLTQYF.